This entry features one T cell receptor (beta chain) sequence. This CDR3 has 14 residues. Unmatched junction bases numbered 7, after V lost 4 bases and J lost 7 bases. Authors' data handling: Using reference gene primer amplification, nucleated cell counts were estimated. The protocol was immunoSEQ multiplex PCR, while the TCRdb copy is restricted to in-frame clones and leaves out a portion. For V, J and clone size, that table is used; D and trimming come from the DNA. In the table there are about 280,000 clones, nearly 90% of which are singletons. Enrollees, about 18 to 95 years old, lived in 24 US areas. Symptom resolution, clearance, or two negative PCRs marked donors in Cohort 3 as recovered. The sample belongs to a study of blood T cell repertoires in COVID-19. Study information: Material from acute and convalescent COVID-19 was sourced from the United States, Italy and Spain.

V and J are TRBV23-1 and TRBJ2-1; TRBD2 aligns across 7 bases. TRBV23-1 is sorted into the ORF group, with uncertain function. The sequencing input was PBMCs or T cells enriched from blood (not recorded which). The TCR sequence derives from a woman aged 55-69 years who had recovered from COVID-19. This chain's CDR3 is CASSPHGGVNEQFF. The CDR3 DNA follows: TGCGCCAGCAGTCCCCATGGGGGGGTGAATGAGCAGTTCTTC.